Included here is one T cell receptor beta chain sequence, with context. The junction departs from germline at one end; a sequencing error may be responsible. The CDR3 extends over 15 amino acids. The V gene's germline CDR1 is LGHDT and CDR2 YNNKEL (reference sequence). These data come from a study of T cell responses to AZD1222 COVID-19 vaccine. Profiled with immunoSEQ multiplex PCR; TCRdb holds only in-frame clones, not every one. The table includes around 100,000 clones, around 87% detected once. This clonotype was obtained from an adult in good health. This specimen was peripheral blood, taken on day 0 of MenACWY control vaccination. The chain carries TRBV3-1 (or the pseudogene TRBV3-2) and TRBJ2-5; 8 positions match TRBD1. This chain's CDR3 is CASSLIPDRGETRYF. For the CDR3, the DNA is TGTGCCAGCAGCCTTATCCCCGACAGGGGAGAGACCCGGTACTTC.